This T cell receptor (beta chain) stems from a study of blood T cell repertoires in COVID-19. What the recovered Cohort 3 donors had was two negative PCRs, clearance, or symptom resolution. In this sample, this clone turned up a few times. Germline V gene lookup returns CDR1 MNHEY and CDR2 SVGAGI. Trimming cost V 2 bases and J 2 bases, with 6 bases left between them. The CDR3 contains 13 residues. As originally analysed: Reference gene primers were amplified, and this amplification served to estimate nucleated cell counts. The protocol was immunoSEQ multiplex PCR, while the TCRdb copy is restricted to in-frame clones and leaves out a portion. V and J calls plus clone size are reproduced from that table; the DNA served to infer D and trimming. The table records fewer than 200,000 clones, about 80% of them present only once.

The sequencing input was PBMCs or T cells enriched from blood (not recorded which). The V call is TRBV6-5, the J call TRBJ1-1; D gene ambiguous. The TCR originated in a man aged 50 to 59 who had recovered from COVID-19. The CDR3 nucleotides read TGTGCCAGCAGTTACGGGAGAAACACTGAAGCTTTCTTT. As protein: CASSYGRNTEAFF.